This is a list of T cell receptor beta chains from one sample in a study of siplizumab effects on memory and regulatory T cells. Repertoires were generated with immunoSEQ multiplex PCR, while TCRdb's copy carries only in-frame clones and drops some. The repertoire has more than 45,000 clones, approximately 93% of them found once; the top ten carry around 40%. Sequenced: CD8+ T cells sorted from blood. The receptors were gathered from a human donor in good health. Each CDR3 is given with its conserved first and last residue. A D gene is named only where the DNA matches it firmly. Size values are once, few and many counts, or a class for expanded clones, and some rows have none.

d_call j_call clone_size cdr3_length v_call cdr3_nt cdr3_aa
- TRBJ2-7 - 11 TRBV29-1 TGCAGCGTGGGGTATGAGGACGAGCAGTACTTC CSVGYEDEQYF
TRBD2 TRBJ2-3 - 17 TRBV9 TGTGCCAGCAGCGTAGCAGCGGGAGGGCCCCACACAGATACGCAGTATTTT CASSVAAGGPHTDTQYF
- TRBJ1-2 - 13 TRBV30 TGTGCCTGGGAGTTAGGTAGCAACTATGGCTACACCTTC CAWELGSNYGYTF
- TRBJ1-2 - 12 TRBV29-1 TGCAGCGTTGAAGTGTTCAACTATGGCTACACCTTC CSVEVFNYGYTF
- TRBJ2-1 - 13 TRBV19 TGTGCCAGTACTAGGGCGGACCTCAATGAGCAGTTCTTC CASTRADLNEQFF
- TRBJ2-3 - 15 TRBV5-1 TGCGCCAGCAGATCCGGACTGACTAGCACAGATACGCAGTATTTT CASRSGLTSTDTQYF
TRBD2 TRBJ2-5 - 15 TRBV30 TGTGCCTGGAGTCCCGGACTAGCGGTCCAAGAGACCCAGTACTTC CAWSPGLAVQETQYF
- TRBJ2-7 - 15 TRBV28 TGTGCCAGCAGTTTACTAGCGTCAGGGTCCTACGAGCAGTACTTC CASSLLASGSYEQYF
- TRBJ2-3 - 15 TRBV9 TGTGCCAGCAGCCCCGGGGATCGGGACACAGATACGCAGTATTTT CASSPGDRDTDTQYF
TRBD2 TRBJ2-1 - 15 TRBV2 TGTGCCAGCAGGATGACTAGCGGGAGCGGGGATGAGCAGTTCTTC CASRMTSGSGDEQFF
TRBD1 TRBJ1-2 - 13 TRBV29-1 TGCAGCGTTGTGACAGGGAGGGTCTATGGCTACACCTTC CSVVTGRVYGYTF
TRBD1 TRBJ1-3 - 16 TRBV6-6 TGTGCCAGCAGTTACTCGTGGGACAGCTCTGGAAACACCATATATTTT CASSYSWDSSGNTIYF
TRBD2 TRBJ2-3 - 16 TRBV5-1 TGCGCCAGCAGCTTGGGGCTAGCGGGGAGCACAGATACGCAGTATTTT CASSLGLAGSTDTQYF
TRBD1 TRBJ1-1 - 13 TRBV28 TGTGCCGGTACCGGGACAGGGGAAACTGAAGCTTTCTTT CAGTGTGETEAFF
- TRBJ2-3 once 11 TRBV4-1 TGCGCCAGCAGCAGCCAGGGTACGCAGTATTTT CASSSQGTQYF